The 19 T cell receptor beta chains below come from one sample, sequenced in a study of CD8 T cells in Susac syndrome. Reverse transcription of about 0.45 to 1 ug RNA used random hexamers. TCRdb re-analysed the immunoSEQ multiplex PCR reads in MiXCR, keeping a single row per CDR3 protein. This sample yields hundreds of thousands of distinct CDR3 sequences, of which around 95% are seen a single time; roughly 0.07% belongs to the top ten. Sequences were obtained from CD4+ T cells from PBMCs. The receptors were gathered from a human donor with multiple sclerosis.

This chain connects TRBV29-1 to TRBJ2-5, with D tentatively TRBD2 (6 bases). The CDR3 loop spans 15 amino acids. V lost 7 bases, J lost 4 bases, and 22 bases lay in between. CDR1 SQVTM and CDR2 ANQGSEA come from the germline V gene. Here the CDR3 reads CSGGHSSSGGETQYF. CDR3 nucleotides: TGCAGCGGAGGACATTCGAGTAGCGGAGGAGAGACCCAGTACTTC.

The chain has TRBV18 and TRBJ1-2, with TRBD1 matching 7 bases. The junction had 5 bases not matched to a gene; V was cut back by 3 bases and J by 4 bases. The CDR3 is 14 residues long. Germline CDR1 KGHSH, CDR2 LQKENI. CDR3 in DNA: TGTGCCAGCTCACCGACAGGGCTAGGCTATGGCTACACCTTC. Its translation is CASSPTGLGYGYTF.

Only one count was recorded for this clonotype. The chain carries TRBV20-1 and TRBJ1-2; 7 nucleotides match TRBD1. The germline V gene has CDR1 DFQATT and CDR2 SNEGSKA (reference sequence). The J segment lost 5 bases and the V segment lost 6 bases, leaving 9 bases of the junction unmatched. The CDR3 has 13 amino acids. CDR3 coding DNA: TGCAGTGCCTCCTCTGAGGGGGCGTATGGCTACACCTTC. Amino acids: CSASSEGAYGYTF.

The chain joins TRBV7-9 to TRBJ2-3; TRBD2 aligns across 9 bases. The CDR3 length is 13 residues. The V and J ends lost 5 bases and 11 bases, in that order; junction bases with no gene match: 8. Germline CDR1 is SEHNR and CDR2 is FQNEAQ (reference sequence). CDR3 in DNA: TGTGCCAGCAGCCGGCGGGAGGGCCAGGTGCAGTATTTT. Protein sequence: CASSRREGQVQYF.

The chain recombines TRBV3-1 with TRBJ2-7, with 8 bases aligning to TRBD1. Germline assignment: CDR1 LGHDT and CDR2 YNNKEL (reference sequence). V dropped 4 bases and J dropped 9; count of bases not matched to a gene: 8. The CDR3 has 13 amino acids. The CDR3 DNA sequence: TGTGCCAGCAGCCGGGGGACAGGTGGCGGGCAGTACTTC. Its protein is CASSRGTGGGQYF.

The gene calls are TRBV4-1 and TRBJ1-5, with TRBD1 as a possible D gene (5 bases). The CDR3 contains 15 residues. The germline V gene encodes CDR1 MGHRA and CDR2 YSYEKL. Trimming removed 4 bases from V and 9 bases from J, with 19 bases in between. CDR3 nucleotide sequence: TGCGCCAGCAGCCGCGACAGCGGGGGGATTCGGCCCCAGCATTTT. Protein product: CASSRDSGGIRPQHF.

For the CDR3, the DNA is TGTGCCACTTCCCGCGGGCCTATCGAGGGCAATCAGCCCCAGCATTTT. This codes for CATSRGPIEGNQPQHF. J is TRBJ1-5 and V is TRBV12-3 or TRBV12-4; D not resolved. The CDR3 runs to 16 residues. The ends were cut back, 10 bases at V and 2 bases at J, with 21 bases in the middle.

This clonotype was picked up one time. At one end the junction does not follow the germline gene, possibly because of a read error. V usage is TRBV29-1 and J usage is TRBJ2-5; no reliable D call. CDR1 and CDR2 from the germline V gene are SQVTM and ANQGSEA. The CDR3 is 13 amino acids. CDR3 protein: CSVEDLYQETQYF. The CDR3 region has the DNA TGCAGCGTCGAAGACTTGTACCAAGAGACCCAGTACTTC.

The chain uses TRBV30 and TRBJ2-7, with TRBD1 as a possible D gene (5 bases). The CDR3 covers 15 residues. Trimming cost V 0 bases and J 5 bases, with 17 bases left between them. Germline V CDR1 and CDR2: GTSNPN, SVGIG (reference sequence). The CDR3 DNA reads TGTGCCTGGAGTGTATTCCCGGCAGGGCCCCACGAGCAGTACTTC. Amino acid sequence: CAWSVFPAGPHEQYF.

The chain combines TRBV12-5 with TRBJ2-7; tentatively, D is TRBD1 or TRBD2 (5 bases each). This CDR3 is built from 14 residues. V lost 2 bases, J lost 7 bases, and 15 bases lay in between. The germline CDR1 and CDR2 sequences are LGHNT and FRNRAP. CDR3 nucleotide sequence: TGTGCTAGTGGTTTGCTGGGGGACGGAACGGAGCAGTACGTC. Its translation: CASGLLGDGTEQYV.

This clonotype was detected only a few times. This chain connects TRBV6-5 to TRBJ1-2; 7 nucleotides align to TRBD1. From germline, CDR1 is MNHEY and CDR2 SVGAGI. The length of the CDR3 is 12 residues. V was pared by 8 bases and J by 8 bases, with 8 bases of the junction left unmatched. As DNA, the CDR3 is TGTGCCAGCTCCCAGGGGGTCGGGGGCTACACCTTC. As protein: CASSQGVGGYTF.

V and J are TRBV14 and TRBJ1-2, with TRBD1 identical over 7 bases. The CDR3 has 15 amino acids. Trimming removed 0 bases from V and 4 bases from J; junction bases left unmatched: 5. CDR1 and CDR2 from the germline V gene are SGHDN and FVKESK. CDR3 sequence reads: CASSQDPGQSYGYTF. The CDR3 DNA reads as TGTGCCAGCAGCCAAGATCCGGGACAGAGCTATGGCTACACCTTC.

The chain combines TRBV5-1 with TRBJ1-5; D gene ambiguous. The CDR3 runs 13 residues. CDR1 and CDR2 from the germline V gene are SGHRS and YFSETQ. The V gene lost 3 bases and the J gene lost 3 bases, with 7 bases spanning the gap. Written as DNA, the CDR3 is TGCGCCAGCAGCTCGGACGTCAATCAGCCCCAGCATTTT. Amino acid sequence: CASSSDVNQPQHF.

This clonotype turned up a few times. V and J are TRBV30 and TRBJ2-7; D perhaps matches TRBD1 (5 bases). This CDR3 contains 14 residues. The V gene's germline CDR1 is GTSNPN and CDR2 SVGIG (reference sequence). Trimming left V 1 base short and J 0 bases short, with 10 bases between. The CDR3 here is CAWSGGGPSYEQYF. The CDR3 DNA reads TGTGCCTGGAGTGGGGGCGGACCCTCCTACGAGCAGTACTTC.

Only one count was recorded for this clonotype. The rearrangement uses TRBV10-3 and TRBJ2-7, with D possibly TRBD1 on 6 matching bases. The CDR3 is made up of 14 amino acids. The germline V and J ends were trimmed by 6 bases and 2 bases, with 14 bases remaining between them. CDR1 and CDR2 (germline): ENHRY, SYGVKD. The CDR3, as DNA: TGTGCCATCAGAACAAAACAGGGTCCCTACGAGCAGTACTTC. It is translated as CAIRTKQGPYEQYF.

This sequence joins TRBV7-8 and TRBJ2-5; D is uncertain. CDR1 and CDR2 (germline): SGHVS, FQNEAQ. The CDR3 has 15 amino acids. Trimming cost V 5 bases and J 3 bases, with 16 bases left between them. This chain's CDR3 is CASSATSGGEETQYF. CDR3 nucleotides: TGTGCCAGCAGCGCCACCTCAGGTGGCGAAGAGACCCAGTACTTC.

V gene TRBV5-1 combines with J gene TRBJ2-5; possible D gene TRBD1, 6 bases. V was pared by 3 bases and J by 0 bases, with 12 bases between. The germline V gene encodes CDR1 SGHRS and CDR2 YFSETQ. The CDR3 is 15 amino acids. CDR3 in DNA: TGCGCCAGCAGCTCGGGCCGGGACAACCAAGAGACCCAGTACTTC. This translates into CASSSGRDNQETQYF.

V gene TRBV27 combines with J gene TRBJ1-1; 7 bases are a match to TRBD1. J lost 7 bases, V lost 5 bases, and 7 bases had no gene match. CDR1 is MNHEY, CDR2 SMNVEV, per germline (reference sequence). This CDR3 contains 13 residues. CDR3 sequence (DNA): TGTGCCAGCAGTAAGGGGGCCACCTATGAAGCTTTCTTT. Its translation: CASSKGATYEAFF.

This clonotype was seen only once. The chain recombines TRBV30 with TRBJ1-5; D is unclear. V dropped 3 bases and J dropped 1 base, with 7 bases sitting between them. This CDR3 comprises 13 residues. Germline CDR1 reads GTSNPN; CDR2 reads SVGIG (reference sequence). CDR3 coding DNA: TGTGCCTGGAGAGGGAGCAGCAATCAGCCCCAGCATTTT. Translating it yields CAWRGSSNQPQHF. Complete variable domain (other parts from reference TRBV30 and TRBJ1-5): SQTIHQWPATLVQPVGSPLSLECTVEGTSNPNLYWYRQAAGRGLQLLFYSVGIGQISSEVPQNLSASRPQDRQFILSSKKLLLSDSGFYLCAWRGSSNQPQHFGDGTRLSIL.